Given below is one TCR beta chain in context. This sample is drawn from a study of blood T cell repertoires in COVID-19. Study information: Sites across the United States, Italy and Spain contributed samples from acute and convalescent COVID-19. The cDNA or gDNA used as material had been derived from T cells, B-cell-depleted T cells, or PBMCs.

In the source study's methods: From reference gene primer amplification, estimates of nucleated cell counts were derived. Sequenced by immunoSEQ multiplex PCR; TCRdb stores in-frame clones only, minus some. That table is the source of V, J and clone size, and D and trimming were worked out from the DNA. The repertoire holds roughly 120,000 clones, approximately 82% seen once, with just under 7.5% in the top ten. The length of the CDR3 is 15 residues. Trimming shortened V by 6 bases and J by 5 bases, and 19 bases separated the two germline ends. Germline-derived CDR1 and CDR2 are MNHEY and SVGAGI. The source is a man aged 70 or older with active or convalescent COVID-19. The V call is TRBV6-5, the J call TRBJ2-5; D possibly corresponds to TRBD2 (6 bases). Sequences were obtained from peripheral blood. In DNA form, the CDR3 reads TGTGCCAGCAGCCGCGGGACTCCCTCGATGGAGACCCAGTACTTC. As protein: CASSRGTPSMETQYF.